This record looks at one TCR beta chain sequence and its context. Its antigen is still unknown. The sample holds no much larger clone one base away, and base qualities are not on file. The sample comes from a study of shared T cell receptors in the human thymus (dated by TCRdb to the early 2020s). As for the study more broadly: The study examined how self-reactive, shared T-cell receptor alpha chains are generated in the human thymus.

CDR1 and CDR2 are drawn from the germline V gene: MNHEY, SVGAGI. The junction shows trimming of 5 bases on V and 0 bases on J, and the gene matches do not reach 0 bases of it. The CDR3 measures 14 amino acids from cysteine to phenylalanine. The retained sequence is limited to the CDR3, 42 bases, with the frame set at the first base. Receptor amplification or capture employed the immunoSEQ multiplex PCR assay. What TCRdb holds here is the immuneACCESS table cut down to in-frame rearrangements. Part of the clones is not present; checked against another copy, under half of the missing clones reflect an unresolved V gene, and the others are unexplained. For this sample there are about 380,000 clones; 95% appear just once. Of the sample, roughly 0.02% is held by the ten largest clones.

Source material: thymocytes. The sequence joins TRBV6-5 to TRBJ2-1; the central 8 bases match TRBD2. The clonotype originates from a human donor. The CDR3 region reads CASSREGSYNEQFF. At the DNA level, the sequence is TGTGCCAGCAGTCGGGAGGGCTCCTACAATGAGCAGTTCTTC.